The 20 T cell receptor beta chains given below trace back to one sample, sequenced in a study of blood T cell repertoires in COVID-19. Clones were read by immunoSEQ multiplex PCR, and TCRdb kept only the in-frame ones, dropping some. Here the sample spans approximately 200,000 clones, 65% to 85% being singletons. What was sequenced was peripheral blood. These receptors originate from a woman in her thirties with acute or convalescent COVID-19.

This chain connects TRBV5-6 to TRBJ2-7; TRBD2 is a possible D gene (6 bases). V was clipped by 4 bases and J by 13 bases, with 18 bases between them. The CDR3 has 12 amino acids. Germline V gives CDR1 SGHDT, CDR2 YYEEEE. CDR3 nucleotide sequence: TGTGCCAGCAGCCTTGGGGCGGGGCCCTCTTACTTC. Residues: CASSLGAGPSYF.

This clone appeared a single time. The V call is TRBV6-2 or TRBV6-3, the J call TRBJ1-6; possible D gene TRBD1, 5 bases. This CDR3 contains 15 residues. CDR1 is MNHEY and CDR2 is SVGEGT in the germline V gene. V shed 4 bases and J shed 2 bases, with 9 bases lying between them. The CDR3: CASSWGGAYNSPLHF. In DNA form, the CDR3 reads TGTGCCAGCAGTTGGGGGGGAGCCTATAATTCACCCCTCCACTTT.

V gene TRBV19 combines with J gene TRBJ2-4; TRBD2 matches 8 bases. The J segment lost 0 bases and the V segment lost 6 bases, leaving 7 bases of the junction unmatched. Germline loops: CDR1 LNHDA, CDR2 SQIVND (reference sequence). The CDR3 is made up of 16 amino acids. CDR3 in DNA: TGTGCCAGTAGGTCACGGGGGGGAATAGCCAAAAACATTCAGTACTTC. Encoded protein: CASRSRGGIAKNIQYF.

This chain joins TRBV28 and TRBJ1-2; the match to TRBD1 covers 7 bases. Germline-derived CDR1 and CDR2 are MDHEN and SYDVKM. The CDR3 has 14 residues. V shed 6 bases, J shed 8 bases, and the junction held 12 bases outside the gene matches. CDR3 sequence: CASRTDRELYGYTF. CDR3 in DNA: TGTGCCAGCAGAACAGACAGGGAGTTGTACGGCTACACCTTC.

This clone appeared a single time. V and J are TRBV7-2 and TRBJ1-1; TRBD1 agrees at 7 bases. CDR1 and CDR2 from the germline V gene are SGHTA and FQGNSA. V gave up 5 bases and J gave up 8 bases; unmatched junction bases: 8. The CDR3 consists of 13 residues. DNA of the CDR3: TGTGCCAGCAGCCCCGACCCGGGACAGGAAGCTTTCTTT. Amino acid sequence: CASSPDPGQEAFF.

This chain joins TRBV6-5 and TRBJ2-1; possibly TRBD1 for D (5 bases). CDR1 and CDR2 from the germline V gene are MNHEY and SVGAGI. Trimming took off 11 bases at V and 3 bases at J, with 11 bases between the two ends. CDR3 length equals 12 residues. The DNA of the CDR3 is TGTGCCGCCAGCAGGGTCTACAATGAGCAGTTCTTC. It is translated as CAASRVYNEQFF.

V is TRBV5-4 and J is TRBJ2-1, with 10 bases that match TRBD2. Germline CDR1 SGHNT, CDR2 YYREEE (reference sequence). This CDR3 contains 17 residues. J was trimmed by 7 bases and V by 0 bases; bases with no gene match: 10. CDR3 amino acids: CASSLGHSGGLLNEQFF. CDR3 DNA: TGTGCCAGCAGCTTGGGGCATAGCGGGGGGTTGTTGAATGAGCAGTTCTTC.

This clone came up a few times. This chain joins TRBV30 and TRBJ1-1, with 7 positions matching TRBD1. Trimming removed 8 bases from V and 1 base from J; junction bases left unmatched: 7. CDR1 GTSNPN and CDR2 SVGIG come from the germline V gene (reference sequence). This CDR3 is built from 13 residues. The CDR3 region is CAGNRGGNTEAFF. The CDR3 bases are TGTGCCGGCAACAGGGGAGGGAACACTGAAGCTTTCTTT.

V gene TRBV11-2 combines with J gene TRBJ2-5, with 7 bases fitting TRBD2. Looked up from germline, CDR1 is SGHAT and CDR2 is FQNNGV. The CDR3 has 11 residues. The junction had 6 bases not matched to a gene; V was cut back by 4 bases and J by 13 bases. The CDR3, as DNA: TGTGCCAGCAGCTCTACTAGCGAGCGGTACTTC. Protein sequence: CASSSTSERYF.

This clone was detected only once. The DNA of the CDR3 is TGTGCCAGTACCGGGACAATGAACACTGAAGCTTTCTTT. Translation: CASTGTMNTEAFF. The chain is built from TRBV6-5 and TRBJ1-1; D is possibly TRBD1 (6 bases). Per the germline V gene, CDR1 is MNHEY and CDR2 is SVGAGI. Trimming cost V 9 bases and J 0 bases, with 11 bases left between them. The CDR3 is made up of 13 amino acids.

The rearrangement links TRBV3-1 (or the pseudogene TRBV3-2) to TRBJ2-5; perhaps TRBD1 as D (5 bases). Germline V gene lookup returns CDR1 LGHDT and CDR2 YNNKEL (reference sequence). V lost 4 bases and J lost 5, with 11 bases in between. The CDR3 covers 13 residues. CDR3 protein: CASSPTRGETQYF. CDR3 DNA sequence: TGTGCCAGCAGCCCCACAAGGGGCGAGACCCAGTACTTC.

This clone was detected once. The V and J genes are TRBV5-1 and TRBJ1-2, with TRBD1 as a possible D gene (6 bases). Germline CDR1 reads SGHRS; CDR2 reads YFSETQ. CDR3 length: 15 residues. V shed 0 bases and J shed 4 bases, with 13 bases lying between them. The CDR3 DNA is TGCGCCAGCAGCTTGGGGCAGGGGAAGGTCTATGGCTACACCTTC. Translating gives CASSLGQGKVYGYTF. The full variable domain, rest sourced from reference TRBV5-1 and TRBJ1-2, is KAGVTQTPRYLIKTRGQQVTLSCSPISGHRSVSWYQQTPGQGLQFLFEYFSETQRNKGNFPGRFSGRQFSNSRSEMNVSTLELGDSALYLCASSLGQGKVYGYTFGSGTRLTVV.

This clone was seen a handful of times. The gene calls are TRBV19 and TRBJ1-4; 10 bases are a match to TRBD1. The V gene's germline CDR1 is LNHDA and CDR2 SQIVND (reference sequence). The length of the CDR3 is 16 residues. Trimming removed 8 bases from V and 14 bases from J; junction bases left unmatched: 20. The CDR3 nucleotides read TGTGCCAGTCAATCCCCCTCCCCCCGGGACAGGGGCGCGCTGTTTTTT. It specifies CASQSPSPRDRGALFF.

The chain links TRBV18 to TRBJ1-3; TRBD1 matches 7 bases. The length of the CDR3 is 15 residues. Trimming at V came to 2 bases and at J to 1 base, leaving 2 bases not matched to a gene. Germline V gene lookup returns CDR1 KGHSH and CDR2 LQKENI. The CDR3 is CASSPDRVSGNTIYF. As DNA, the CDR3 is TGTGCCAGCTCACCAGACAGGGTATCTGGAAACACCATATATTTT.

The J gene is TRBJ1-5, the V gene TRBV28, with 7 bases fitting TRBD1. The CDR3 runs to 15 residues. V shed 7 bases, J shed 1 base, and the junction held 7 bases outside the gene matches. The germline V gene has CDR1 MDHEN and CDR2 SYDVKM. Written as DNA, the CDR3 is TGTGCCAGCAAACAACAGGGGCGAAGCAATCAGCCCCAGCATTTT. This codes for CASKQQGRSNQPQHF.

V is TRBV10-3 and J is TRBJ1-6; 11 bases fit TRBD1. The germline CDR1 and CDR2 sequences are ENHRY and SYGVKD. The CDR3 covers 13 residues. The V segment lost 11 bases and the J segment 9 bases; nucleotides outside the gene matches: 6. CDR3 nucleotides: TGTGCCTCCGAGGGACAGGGGGGTTCACCCCTCCACTTT. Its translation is CASEGQGGSPLHF.

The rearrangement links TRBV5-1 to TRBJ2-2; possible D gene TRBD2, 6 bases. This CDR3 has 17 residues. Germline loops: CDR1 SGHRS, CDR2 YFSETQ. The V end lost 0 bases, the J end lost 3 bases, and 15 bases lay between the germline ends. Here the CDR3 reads CASSLDRGGTHTGELFF. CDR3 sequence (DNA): TGCGCCAGCAGCTTGGATCGAGGAGGGACTCACACCGGGGAGCTGTTTTTT.

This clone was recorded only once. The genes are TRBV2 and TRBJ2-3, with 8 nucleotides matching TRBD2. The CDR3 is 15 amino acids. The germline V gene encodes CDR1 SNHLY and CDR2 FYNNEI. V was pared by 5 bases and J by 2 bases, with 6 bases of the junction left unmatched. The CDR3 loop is CASSRLAGYTDTQYF. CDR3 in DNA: TGTGCCAGCAGTCGTCTAGCGGGTTACACAGATACGCAGTATTTT.

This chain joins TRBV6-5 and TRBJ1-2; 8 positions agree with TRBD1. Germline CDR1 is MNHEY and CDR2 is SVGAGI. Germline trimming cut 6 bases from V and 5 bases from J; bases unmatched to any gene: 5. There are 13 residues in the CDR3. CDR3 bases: TGTGCCAGCAGCCAAGGGACAGGTTATGGCTACACCTTC. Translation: CASSQGTGYGYTF.

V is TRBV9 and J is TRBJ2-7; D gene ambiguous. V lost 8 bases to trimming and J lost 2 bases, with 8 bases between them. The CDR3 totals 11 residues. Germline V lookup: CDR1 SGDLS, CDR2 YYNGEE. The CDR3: CARGCTYEQYF. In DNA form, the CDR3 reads TGTGCCAGGGGCTGCACCTACGAGCAGTACTTC.